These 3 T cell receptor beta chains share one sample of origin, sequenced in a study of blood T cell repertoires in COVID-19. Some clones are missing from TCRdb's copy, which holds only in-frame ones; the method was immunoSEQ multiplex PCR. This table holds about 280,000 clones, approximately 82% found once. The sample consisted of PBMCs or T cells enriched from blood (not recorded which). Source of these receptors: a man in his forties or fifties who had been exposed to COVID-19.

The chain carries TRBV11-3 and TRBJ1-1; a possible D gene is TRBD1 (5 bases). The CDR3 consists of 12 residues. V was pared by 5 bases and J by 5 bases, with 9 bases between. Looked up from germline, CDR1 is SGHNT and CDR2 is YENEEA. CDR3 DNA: TGTGCCAGCAGCAACAGGATAACTGAAGCTTTCTTT. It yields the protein CASSNRITEAFF.

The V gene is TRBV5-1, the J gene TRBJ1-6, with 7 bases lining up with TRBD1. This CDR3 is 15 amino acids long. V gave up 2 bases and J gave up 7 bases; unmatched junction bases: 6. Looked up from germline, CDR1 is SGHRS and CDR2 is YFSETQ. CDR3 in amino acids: CASSLTGTENSPLHF. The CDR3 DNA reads TGCGCCAGCAGCTTAACCGGGACAGAGAATTCACCCCTCCACTTT.

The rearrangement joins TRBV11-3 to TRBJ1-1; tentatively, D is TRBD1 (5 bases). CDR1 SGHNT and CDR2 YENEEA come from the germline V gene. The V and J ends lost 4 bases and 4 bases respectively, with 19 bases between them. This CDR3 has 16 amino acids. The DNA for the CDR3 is TGTGCCAGCAGCTCCCTGGGCATCCCTCAGGGCACTGAAGCTTTCTTT. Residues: CASSSLGIPQGTEAFF.